This TCR beta chain is from a study of cytomegalovirus exposure and HLA in healthy donors. V was trimmed by 3 bases and J by 5 bases, leaving 8 bases between them. Germline V gene data show CDR1 as LGHNT and CDR2 as FRNRAP. The CDR3 runs 12 residues. Note on this clone: Its antigen is unknown.

Vbeta (60) and Jbeta (13) primers were used in the PCR. Method: immunoSEQ multiplex PCR; TCRdb's copy keeps in-frame clones and lacks some. This table holds 150,000 to 200,000 clones, around 62% found once. Whole-study findings and limits: Reportedly, HLA-A and HLA-B alleles of most subjects were accurately predicted from TCR beta.

Sequencing used PBMCs. The receptor was isolated from a man aged 40-49 years in good health and CMV-seronegative. The chain links TRBV12-5 to TRBJ2-7; D unclear. The CDR3 loop is CASGFSLHEQYF. The CDR3 coding sequence is TGTGCTAGTGGTTTCTCTCTACACGAGCAGTACTTC.